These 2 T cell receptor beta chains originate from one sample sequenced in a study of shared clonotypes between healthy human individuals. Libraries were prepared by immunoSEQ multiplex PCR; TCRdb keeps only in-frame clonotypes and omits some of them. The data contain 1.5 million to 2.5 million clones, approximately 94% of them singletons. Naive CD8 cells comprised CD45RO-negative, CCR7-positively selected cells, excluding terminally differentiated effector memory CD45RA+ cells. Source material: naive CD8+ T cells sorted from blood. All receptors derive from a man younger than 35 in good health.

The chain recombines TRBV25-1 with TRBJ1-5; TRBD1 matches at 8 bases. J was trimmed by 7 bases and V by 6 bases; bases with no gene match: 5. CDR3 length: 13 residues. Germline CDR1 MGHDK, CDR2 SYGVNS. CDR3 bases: TGTGCCAGCAGCAGGGGGCTAGGGCAGCCCCAGCATTTT. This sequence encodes CASSRGLGQPQHF.

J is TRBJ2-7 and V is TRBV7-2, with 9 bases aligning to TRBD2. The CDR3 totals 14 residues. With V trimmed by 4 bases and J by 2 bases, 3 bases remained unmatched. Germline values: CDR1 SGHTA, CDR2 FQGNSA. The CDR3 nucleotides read TGTGCCAGCAGCTGGAGCGGGGGGCCCTACGAGCAGTACTTC. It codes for CASSWSGGPYEQYF.